The next 28 T cell receptor beta chains were all read from a single sample in a study of T-cell reconstitution after alpha-beta-depleted transplantation in children (dated by TCRdb to 2016 to 2018). Library preparation used PCR. The sequencing machine was an Illumina HiSeq 2500. Molecular barcoding was employed in the preparation of TCR libraries, with unique molecular identifiers being used to normalize TCRbeta repertoire quantification. TCRdb took the public reads, trimmed them with fastp at Q25, ran MiXCR for clone calling and kept in-frame beta chains. For every CDR3 protein sequence, its rows merge into one entry that carries the most common genes and DNA. The sample table holds 150,000 to 250,000 distinct CDR3 sequences, of which more than 14% were seen once. Over 10% of the sample is taken by the ten largest. Sequencing was performed on PBMCs from the stem cell graft donor, taken from the stem cell graft. The receptors originated from a human donor who donated a stem cell graft to a child with acute lymphoblastic leukemia.

This clonotype has at least ten counts. The chain combines TRBV12-3 or TRBV12-4 with TRBJ2-2; TRBD1 is a possible D gene (6 bases). The CDR3 covers 14 residues. V shed 5 bases and J shed 6 bases, with 13 bases lying between them. The CDR3 protein is CASSAHRDPGELFF. CDR3 bases: TGTGCCAGCAGTGCTCACAGGGACCCCGGGGAGCTGTTTTTT.

This clonotype was found many times. This chain uses TRBV29-1 with TRBJ1-1; D gene ambiguous. CDR3 length equals 14 residues. Germline-derived CDR1 and CDR2 are SQVTM and ANQGSEA. The germline V and J ends were trimmed by 4 bases and 3 bases, with 15 bases remaining between them. The CDR3 region has the DNA TGCAGCGTTGTCACAAGACTAAGGGACACTGAAGCTTTCTTT. Translating gives CSVVTRLRDTEAFF.

The CDR3, as DNA: TGTGCCAGCAGCCAAGGAACCAGCTACTCCGGCTACACCTTC. It is translated as CASSQGTSYSGYTF. V and J are TRBV4-2 and TRBJ1-2, with D uncertain. The CDR3 length is 14 residues. Trimming stripped 1 base from V and 8 bases from J, with 14 bases between. Germline values: CDR1 LGHNA, CDR2 YNFKEQ.

This clonotype was seen more than once but under ten times. The CDR3 DNA is TGTGCCAGCAGTGTCCAACAGTACACTGAAGCTTTCTTT. Encoded protein: CASSVQQYTEAFF. The chain employs TRBV2 and TRBJ1-1; unclear D gene. Deletions cut 4 bases from V and 3 bases from J, with 9 bases between. Germline lookup yields CDR1 SNHLY and CDR2 FYNNEI. The CDR3 consists of 13 residues.

This clonotype has at least ten counts. The genes are TRBV11-2 and TRBJ2-1; 11 nucleotides match TRBD2. The CDR3 sequence is 15 residues long. V was clipped by 8 bases and J by 8 bases; unmatched bases: 11. Germline-derived CDR1 and CDR2 are SGHAT and FQNNGV. The CDR3: CASGPLAGGRDEQFF. CDR3 coding DNA: TGTGCCAGCGGGCCATTAGCGGGAGGGCGCGATGAGCAGTTCTTC.

Note on this clonotype: This may come from a read error, since a much larger clone is one base off. The V gene is TRBV2, the J gene TRBJ1-1; no clear D. V lost 6 bases, J lost 4 bases, and 21 bases lay in between. Germline V gives CDR1 SNHLY, CDR2 FYNNEI. This CDR3 spans 16 amino acids. CDR3 DNA sequence: TGTGCCAGCAGCAGAAACGCCGGGGAGGCGGCCACTGAAGCTTTCTTT. Amino acid sequence: CASSRNAGEAATEAFF.

This clonotype was counted many times. This chain joins TRBV28 and TRBJ2-1, with 10 bases fitting TRBD2. Per the germline V gene, CDR1 is MDHEN and CDR2 is SYDVKM. This CDR3 contains 16 residues. Losses at the gene ends were 3 bases for V and 9 bases for J; bases not matched to a gene: 11. For the CDR3, the DNA is TGTGCCAGCAGTTTCCTAGCGGGAGAGAGTGGTTGTGAGCAGTTCTTC. Its protein is CASSFLAGESGCEQFF.

This clonotype was detected only a few times. The gene calls are TRBV6-5 and TRBJ2-7; D is uncertain. V lost 2 bases to trimming and J lost 3 bases, with 8 bases between them. The CDR3 loop spans 13 amino acids. Germline assignment: CDR1 MNHEY and CDR2 SVGAGI. CDR3 loop: CASSYETGYEQYF. CDR3 nucleotide sequence: TGTGCCAGCAGTTACGAGACTGGCTACGAGCAGTACTTC.

The chain couples TRBV10-2 to TRBJ2-1, with D perhaps given as TRBD1 or TRBD2 (5 bases each). This CDR3 has 14 amino acids. Germline-derived CDR1 and CDR2 are WSHSY and SAAADI. The V end lost 5 bases, the J end lost 3 bases, and 11 bases lay between the germline ends. This CDR3 is CASSHMRGYNEQFF. The CDR3 coding sequence is TGCGCCAGCAGTCACATGAGGGGCTACAATGAGCAGTTCTTC.

The rearrangement links TRBV5-1 to TRBJ2-7; a possible D gene is TRBD1 (6 bases). The CDR3 contains 15 residues. Germline-derived CDR1 and CDR2 are SGHRS and YFSETQ. The V end lost 2 bases, the J end lost 2 bases, and 14 bases lay between the germline ends. CDR3 nucleotide sequence: TGCGCCAGCAGCTTCAGGACAGCTCCAACCTACGAGCAGTACTTC. This gives the protein CASSFRTAPTYEQYF. The full variable domain, with the rest looked up from reference TRBV5-1 and TRBJ2-7, is KAGVTQTPRYLIKTRGQQVTLSCSPISGHRSVSWYQQTPGQGLQFLFEYFSETQRNKGNFPGRFSGRQFSNSRSEMNVSTLELGDSALYLCASSFRTAPTYEQYFGPGTRLTVT.

V is TRBV5-4 and J is TRBJ2-1; 7 positions match TRBD2. CDR1 SGHNT and CDR2 YYREEE come from the germline V gene (reference sequence). The CDR3 has 15 residues. The V segment lost 5 bases and the J segment 3 bases; nucleotides outside the gene matches: 8. This chain's CDR3 is CASSTPGTNYNEQFF. The CDR3 nucleotides are TGTGCCAGCAGTACCCCCGGGACTAACTACAATGAGCAGTTCTTC.

Ten or more counts support this clonotype. The chain uses TRBV6-5 and TRBJ2-2, with a tentative D call TRBD1 (6 bases). CDR3 length: 18 residues. V shed 1 base and J shed 9 bases, with 24 bases lying between them. Germline V CDR1 and CDR2: MNHEY, SVGAGI. As DNA, the CDR3 is TGTGCCAGCAGTTACTTACGAGTTGGGACACCGATTTTTCGGGAGCTGTTTTTT. It specifies CASSYLRVGTPIFRELFF.

There are many counts of this clonotype. This chain joins TRBV6-5 and TRBJ2-7, with 11 positions matching TRBD2. This CDR3 region has 14 residues. The trim removed 3 bases at V and 3 bases at J, leaving 1 base unmatched. Germline V gives CDR1 MNHEY, CDR2 SVGAGI. DNA for the CDR3: TGTGCCAGCAGTTATGGGACTAGCGGCTACGAGCAGTACTTC. It yields the protein CASSYGTSGYEQYF.

The count of this clonotype is one. The chain couples TRBV7-9 to TRBJ2-7, with 7 bases fitting TRBD1. The CDR3 has 13 amino acids. The J segment lost 2 bases and the V segment lost 6 bases, leaving 4 bases of the junction unmatched. CDR1 and CDR2 (germline): SEHNR, FQNEAQ (reference sequence). The CDR3 loop is CASSRQGPYEQYF. The CDR3 nucleotides are TGTGCCAGCAGTCGACAGGGCCCCTACGAGCAGTACTTC. Complete variable domain (other parts from reference TRBV7-9 and TRBJ2-7): DTGVSQNPRHKITKRGQNVTFRCDPISEHNRLYWYRQTLGQGPEFLTYFQNEAQLEKSRLLSDRFSAERPKGSFSTLEIQRTEQGDSAMYLCASSRQGPYEQYFGPGTRLTVT.

The table lists this clonotype with many counts. The rearrangement uses TRBV7-9 and TRBJ2-3, with D unclear. CDR3 length: 14 amino acids. Germline CDR1 and CDR2: SEHNR and FQNEAQ (reference sequence). The germline V and J ends were trimmed by 5 bases and 0 bases, with 9 bases remaining between them. The CDR3 spells CASSITDSTDTQYF. CDR3 in DNA: TGTGCCAGCAGCATCACGGACAGCACAGATACGCAGTATTTT.

This clonotype was seen at least ten times. The V call is TRBV5-1, the J call TRBJ2-3; TRBD2 aligns across 13 bases. V dropped 4 bases and J dropped 6; count of bases not matched to a gene: 8. This CDR3 has 16 amino acids. CDR1 is SGHRS and CDR2 is YFSETQ in the germline V gene. DNA of the CDR3: TGCGCCAGCAGCGAATCACTAGCGGGAGGGGTCGATACGCAGTATTTT. Translation: CASSESLAGGVDTQYF.

V is TRBV24-1 and J is TRBJ2-2; 8 bases line up with TRBD1. V shed 7 bases and J 4 bases; nucleotides not matched to a gene: 4. The CDR3 totals 14 residues. Germline V gene lookup returns CDR1 KGHDR and CDR2 SFDVKD. In DNA, the CDR3 is TGTGCCACCAGCGGACAGGGCCCCACCGGGGAGCTGTTTTTT. This codes for CATSGQGPTGELFF.

There are many counts of this clonotype. The chain combines TRBV6-5 with TRBJ2-1, with TRBD2 matching over 13 bases. The length of the CDR3 is 16 residues. The germline gives CDR1 MNHEY, CDR2 SVGAGI. The junction had 9 bases not matched to a gene; V was cut back by 5 bases and J by 8 bases. The CDR3 DNA follows: TGTGCCAGCAGTCACCGAGGGACTAGCGGGATCCATGAGCAGTTCTTC. Its translation: CASSHRGTSGIHEQFF.

As regards this clonotype: Possible read error: a much larger clone is one base away. The rearrangement joins TRBV5-1 to TRBJ2-2; D is perhaps TRBD2 (6 bases). CDR1 is SGHRS and CDR2 is YFSETQ in the germline V gene. The length of the CDR3 is 16 residues. The CDR3 spells CASSPGLITNTAELFF. CDR3 DNA sequence: TGCGCCAGCAGCCCGGGACTCATCACGAACACCGCGGAGCTGTTTTTT.

CDR3 in amino acids: CASSSQKGYEQYF. The CDR3, as DNA: TGTGCCAGCAGTTCCCAAAAAGGGTACGAGCAGTACTTC. The chain employs TRBV27 and TRBJ2-7; D is unclear. Germline V gives CDR1 MNHEY, CDR2 SMNVEV (reference sequence). The CDR3 spans 13 residues. The ends were cut back, 4 bases at V and 4 bases at J, with 11 bases in the middle.

The genes are TRBV20-1 and TRBJ2-7; 9 bases match TRBD2. This CDR3 is 12 amino acids long. Germline V gives CDR1 DFQATT, CDR2 SNEGSKA (reference sequence). Here the CDR3 DNA reads TGCGCGGGGGGGGCCAACTCCTACGAGCAGTACTTC. Translating it yields CAGGANSYEQYF.

On this clonotype itself: This may be a read error, as it is one base from a much larger clone. The genes are TRBV7-8 and TRBJ1-1, with a weak D call TRBD1 (6 bases). Germline CDR1 reads SGHVS; CDR2 reads FQNEAQ. This CDR3 region has 17 residues. In DNA form, the CDR3 reads TGTGCCACCAGCCCCGGGGGGGCGTACACTGGCGACACTGAAGCTTTCTTT. The encoded protein is CATSPGGAYTGDTEAFF.

The chain recombines TRBV20-1 with TRBJ2-3, with TRBD2 identical over 9 bases. Germline V gene lookup returns CDR1 DFQATT and CDR2 SNEGSKA (reference sequence). This CDR3 is built from 14 residues. V lost 6 bases to trimming and J lost 0 bases; unmatched junction nucleotides: 4. The CDR3 DNA reads as TGCAGTGCCCCAGGACTAGCGAGCACAGATACGCAGTATTTT. Amino acids: CSAPGLASTDTQYF.

The chain has TRBV4-2 and TRBJ2-1; TRBD1 aligns across 10 bases. From germline, CDR1 is LGHNA and CDR2 YNFKEQ. The V gene end was trimmed by 4 bases and the J gene end by 8 bases; junction bases not matched to a gene: 5. CDR3 length: 14 residues. Here the CDR3 DNA reads TGTGCCAGCAGCCTACGGGGACAGGGGTATGAGCAGTTCTTC. Protein sequence: CASSLRGQGYEQFF.

A remark on this clonotype: A much larger clone differs from this one at a single base, so this may be a read error. The chain combines TRBV28 with TRBJ2-3; 14 bases are shared with TRBD2. This CDR3 contains 17 residues. From germline, CDR1 is MDHEN and CDR2 SYDVKM. The junction had 9 bases not matched to a gene; V was cut back by 2 bases and J by 8 bases. In DNA, the CDR3 is TGTGCCAGCAGTTTAGCGGGACTAGCGGGAGAAGGCGGTACGCAGTATTTT. Translation: CASSLAGLAGEGGTQYF.

V usage is TRBV5-1 and J usage is TRBJ2-1; 8 nucleotides agree with TRBD1. The trim removed 0 bases at V and 9 bases at J, leaving 2 bases unmatched. Germline V CDR1 and CDR2: SGHRS, YFSETQ. The CDR3 has 13 residues. CDR3 DNA: TGCGCCAGCAGCTTGGGGACAGGGAGTGAGCAGTTCTTC. Amino acids: CASSLGTGSEQFF.

This clonotype came up many times. The V and J genes are TRBV7-2 and TRBJ1-1; 10 positions agree with TRBD1. Germline CDR1 and CDR2: SGHTA and FQGNSA. The CDR3 extends over 15 amino acids. V shed 4 bases and J 3 bases; nucleotides not matched to a gene: 5. CDR3 bases: TGTGCCAGCAGCTCCCGGGACAGGGGTTACACTGAAGCTTTCTTT. Its translation: CASSSRDRGYTEAFF.

This clonotype appeared many times. The chain employs TRBV7-9 and TRBJ1-6; TRBD1 might be the D (5 bases). Per the germline V gene, CDR1 is SEHNR and CDR2 is FQNEAQ (reference sequence). This CDR3 is 15 amino acids long. Trimming pared 3 bases from V and 6 bases from J, leaving 12 bases between. The CDR3 loop is CASSFPTEPNSPLHF. For the CDR3, the DNA is TGTGCCAGCAGCTTCCCGACAGAACCTAATTCACCCCTCCACTTT.